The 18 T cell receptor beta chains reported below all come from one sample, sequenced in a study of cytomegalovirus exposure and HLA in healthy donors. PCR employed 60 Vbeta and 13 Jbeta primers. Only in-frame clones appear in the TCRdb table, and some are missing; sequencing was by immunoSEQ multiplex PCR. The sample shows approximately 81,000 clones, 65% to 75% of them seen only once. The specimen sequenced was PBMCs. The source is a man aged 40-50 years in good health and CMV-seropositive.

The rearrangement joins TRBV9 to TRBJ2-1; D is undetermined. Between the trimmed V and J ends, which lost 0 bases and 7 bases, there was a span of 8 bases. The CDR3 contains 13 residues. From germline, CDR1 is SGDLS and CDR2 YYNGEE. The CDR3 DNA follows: TGTGCCAGCAGCGTAGTCCCGGGTAATGAGCAGTTCTTC. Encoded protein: CASSVVPGNEQFF.

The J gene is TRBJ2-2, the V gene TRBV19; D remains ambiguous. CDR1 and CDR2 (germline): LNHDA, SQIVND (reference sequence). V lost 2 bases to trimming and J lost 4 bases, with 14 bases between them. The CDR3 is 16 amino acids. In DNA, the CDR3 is TGTGCCAGTAGTATACCCCGAGCCACGGGCACCGGGGAGCTGTTTTTT. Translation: CASSIPRATGTGELFF.

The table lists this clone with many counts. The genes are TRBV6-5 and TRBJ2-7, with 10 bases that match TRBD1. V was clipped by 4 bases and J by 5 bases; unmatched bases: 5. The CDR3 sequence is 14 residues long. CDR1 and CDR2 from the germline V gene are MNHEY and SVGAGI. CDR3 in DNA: TGTGCCAGCAGTTGGACAGGGGGTATCGACGAGCAGTACTTC. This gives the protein CASSWTGGIDEQYF.

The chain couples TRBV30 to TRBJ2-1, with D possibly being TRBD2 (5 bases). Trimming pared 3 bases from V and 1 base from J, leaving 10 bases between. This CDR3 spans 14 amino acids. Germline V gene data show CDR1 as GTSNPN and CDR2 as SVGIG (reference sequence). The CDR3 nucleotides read TGTGCCTGGAGCGCCGGGGTGTCCTACAATGAGCAGTTCTTC. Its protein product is CAWSAGVSYNEQFF.

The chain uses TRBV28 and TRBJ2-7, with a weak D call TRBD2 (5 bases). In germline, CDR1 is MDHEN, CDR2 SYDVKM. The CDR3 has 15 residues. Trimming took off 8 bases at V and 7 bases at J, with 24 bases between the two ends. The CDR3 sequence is CASASFSLARREQYF. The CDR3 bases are TGTGCCAGCGCATCCTTCAGTCTAGCTCGCCGGGAGCAGTACTTC.

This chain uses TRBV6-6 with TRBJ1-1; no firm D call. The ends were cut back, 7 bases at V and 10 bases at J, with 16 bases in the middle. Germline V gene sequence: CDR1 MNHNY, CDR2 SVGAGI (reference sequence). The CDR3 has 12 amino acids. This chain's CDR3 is CASTISGRVAFF. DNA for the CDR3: TGTGCCAGCACCATCTCGGGTCGGGTAGCTTTCTTT.

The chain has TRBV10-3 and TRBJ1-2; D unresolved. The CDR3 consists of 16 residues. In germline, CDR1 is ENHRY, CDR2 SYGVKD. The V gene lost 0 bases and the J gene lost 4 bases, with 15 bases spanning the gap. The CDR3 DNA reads TGTGCCATCAGTGAGTCATCCGTTAGCACTAGCTATGGCTACACCTTC. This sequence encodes CAISESSVSTSYGYTF.

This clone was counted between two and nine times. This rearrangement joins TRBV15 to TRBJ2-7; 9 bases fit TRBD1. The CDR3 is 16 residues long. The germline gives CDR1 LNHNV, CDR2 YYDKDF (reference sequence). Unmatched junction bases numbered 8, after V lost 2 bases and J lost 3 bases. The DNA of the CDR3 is TGTGCCACCAGCAGAAACAGGGGGCCAAACCGCTACGAGCAGTACTTC. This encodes CATSRNRGPNRYEQYF.

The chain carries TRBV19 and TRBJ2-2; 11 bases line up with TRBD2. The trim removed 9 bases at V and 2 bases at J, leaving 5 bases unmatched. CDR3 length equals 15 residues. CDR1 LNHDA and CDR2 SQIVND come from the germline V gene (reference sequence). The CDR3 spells CASRLAGTNTGELFF. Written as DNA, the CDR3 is TGTGCCAGCAGACTAGCGGGGACTAACACCGGGGAGCTGTTTTTT.

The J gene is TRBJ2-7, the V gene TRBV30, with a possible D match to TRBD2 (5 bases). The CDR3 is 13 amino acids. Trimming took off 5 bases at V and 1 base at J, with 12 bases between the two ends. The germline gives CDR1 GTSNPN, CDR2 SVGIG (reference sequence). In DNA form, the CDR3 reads TGTGCCTGGGGCAGGACTTCATCCTACGAGCAGTACTTC. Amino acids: CAWGRTSSYEQYF.

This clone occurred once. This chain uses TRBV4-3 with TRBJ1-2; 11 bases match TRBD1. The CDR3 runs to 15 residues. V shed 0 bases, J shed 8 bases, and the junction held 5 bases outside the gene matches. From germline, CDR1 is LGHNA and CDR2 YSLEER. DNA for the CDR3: TGCGCCAGCAGCCAAGACAGGACAGGGGGCAGGGGCTACACCTTC. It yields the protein CASSQDRTGGRGYTF.

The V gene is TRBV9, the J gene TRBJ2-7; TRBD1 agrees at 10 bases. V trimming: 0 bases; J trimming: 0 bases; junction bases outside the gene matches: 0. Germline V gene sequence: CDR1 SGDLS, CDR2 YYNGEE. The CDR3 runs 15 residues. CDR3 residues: CASSVGTGGSYEQYF. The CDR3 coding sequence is TGTGCCAGCAGCGTAGGGACAGGGGGCTCCTACGAGCAGTACTTC.

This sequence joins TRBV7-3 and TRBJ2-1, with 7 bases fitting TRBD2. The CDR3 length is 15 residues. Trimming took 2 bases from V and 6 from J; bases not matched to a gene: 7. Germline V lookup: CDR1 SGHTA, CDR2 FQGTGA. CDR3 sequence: CASSLGPWEGNEQFF. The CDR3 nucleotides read TGTGCCAGCAGCTTAGGTCCGTGGGAGGGCAATGAGCAGTTCTTC. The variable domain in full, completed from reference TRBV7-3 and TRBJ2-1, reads GAGVSQTPSNKVTEKGKYVELRCDPISGHTALYWYRQSLGQGPEFLIYFQGTGAADDSGLPNDRFFAVRPEGSVSTLKIQRTERGDSAVYLCASSLGPWEGNEQFFGPGTRLTVL.

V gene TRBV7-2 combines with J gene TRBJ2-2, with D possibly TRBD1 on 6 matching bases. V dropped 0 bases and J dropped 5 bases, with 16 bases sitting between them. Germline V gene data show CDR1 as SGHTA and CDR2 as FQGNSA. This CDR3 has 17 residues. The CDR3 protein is CASSLAPSGTLTGELFF. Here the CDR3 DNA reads TGTGCCAGCAGCTTAGCCCCCTCGGGGACATTAACCGGGGAGCTGTTTTTT.

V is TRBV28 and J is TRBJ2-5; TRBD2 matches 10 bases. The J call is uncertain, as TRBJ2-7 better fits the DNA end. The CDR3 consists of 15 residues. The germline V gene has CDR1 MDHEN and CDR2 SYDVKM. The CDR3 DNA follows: TGTGCCAGCAGTTTCTCGAGCGGGAGGGCCCACGAGCAGTACTTC. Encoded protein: CASSFSSGRAHEQYF.

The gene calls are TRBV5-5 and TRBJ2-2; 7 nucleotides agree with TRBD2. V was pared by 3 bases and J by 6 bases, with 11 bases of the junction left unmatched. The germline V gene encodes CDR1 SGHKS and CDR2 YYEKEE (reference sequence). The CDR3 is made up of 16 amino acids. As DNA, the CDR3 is TGTGCCAGCAGCTCCGCGCGGGAGCGGGTGGCCGGGGAGCTGTTTTTT. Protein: CASSSARERVAGELFF. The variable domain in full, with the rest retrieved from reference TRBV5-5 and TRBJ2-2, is DAGVTQSPTHLIKTRGQQVTLRCSPISGHKSVSWYQQVLGQGPQFIFQYYEKEERGRGNFPDRFSARQFPNYSSELNVNALLLGDSALYLCASSSARERVAGELFFGEGSRLTVL.

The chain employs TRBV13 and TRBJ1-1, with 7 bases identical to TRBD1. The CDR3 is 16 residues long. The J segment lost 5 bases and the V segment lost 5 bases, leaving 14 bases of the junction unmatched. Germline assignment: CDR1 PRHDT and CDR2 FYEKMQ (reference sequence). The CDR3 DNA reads TGTGCCAGCAGCGTCCGCGGGAACAGGGGTGGGACTGAAGCTTTCTTT. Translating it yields CASSVRGNRGGTEAFF.

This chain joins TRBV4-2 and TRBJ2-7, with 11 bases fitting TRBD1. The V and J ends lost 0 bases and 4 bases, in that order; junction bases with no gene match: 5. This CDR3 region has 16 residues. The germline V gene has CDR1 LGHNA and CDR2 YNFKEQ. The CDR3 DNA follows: TGTGCCAGCAGCCAAGAGTGGGGGACAGGGGGATACGAGCAGTACTTC. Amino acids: CASSQEWGTGGYEQYF.